What follows is one T cell receptor beta chain and its context. Its antigen has not been determined. Per-base qualities were not stored, and no clone one base away is much larger. The sample originates from a study of blood T cell repertoires in COVID-19 (TCRdb year 2020). At the level of the whole study: Samples covering the acute and convalescent phases of COVID-19 were provided by collaborators in the United States, Italy and Spain. The material from the prospective study consisted of cDNA or gDNA derived from T cells, B-cell-depleted T cells, or PBMCs. The dataset comprised deeply sampled blood TCRbeta repertoires from subjects exposed to, actively infected with, or recovered from COVID-19. The repertoires were released in a freely available public database meant as a resource for research on the immune response to SARS-CoV-2. Samples were obtained from the ongoing ImmuneRACE study (first 160 participants) and from about 1,300 subjects provided by 6 global collaborators. Sample metadata almost always included a de-identified subject ID, COVID-19 status, age in years and sex. Where available, HLA class I and class II types were obtained from metadata supplied by the sample provider rather than from assay-based typing. The paper as a whole reports these results and caveats: Clinical and demographic metadata were provided uncurated, with the amount varying by source and participant.

The germline V gene provides CDR1 SGHVS and CDR2 FNYEAQ. Trimming at the junction amounts to 1 base on V and 7 bases on J, and the germline ends lie 17 bases apart. The CDR3 sequence holds 15 residues, the cysteine and phenylalanine included. The CDR3 DNA has 45 bases and is translated from base 1. In Seattle, one collaborating source enrolled patients while the infection was active and tracked those patients longitudinally over the course of disease. Whole blood was collected in K2EDTA tubes by collaborating institutions according to the institutions' own protocols. For TCRbeta analysis, collaborator samples were shipped as frozen whole blood, as isolated PBMCs, or as DNA extracted from either sample type. The immunoSEQ Assay, a bias-controlled multiplex PCR, was used to amplify TCRbeta CDR3 regions from genomic DNA. The study's own analysis went as follows. Nucleated cell counts per sample were estimated from amplification of reference gene primers within the assay. To quantify the absolute abundance of each unique TCRbeta CDR3 rearrangement, sequence reads were collapsed and filtered. For each sample, productive Simpson clonality was calculated as the square root of Simpson's diversity index over productive rearrangements. This immuneACCESS table, as held by TCRdb, lists in-frame sequences with V and J called but not all clones. Of the missing ones, under half trace to an unresolved V gene in checked studies; the others have no known cause. V and J calls and clone size come straight from that table; D and trimming were deduced from the DNA. This sample holds approximately 93,000 clones; less than 85% were observed only once. The biggest ten clones account for around 4% of the sample.

The receptor comes from a man aged 65 to 79 with COVID-19, enrolled during active disease. The chain joins TRBV7-6 to TRBJ2-7; TRBD2 is possibly the D segment (5 matching bases). The sequencing sample was made of peripheral blood. The nucleotides are TGTGCCAGCAGCTTAGGTCCTAGCCCTGGAAGGGAGCAGTACTTC. It translates to CASSLGPSPGREQYF. With the rest looked up from the reference TRBV7-6 and TRBJ2-7 genes rather than sequenced, the full variable domain is GAGVSQSPRYKVTKRGQDVALRCDPISGHVSLYWYRQALGQGPEFLTYFNYEAQQDKSGLPNDRFSAERPEGSISTLTIQRTEQRDSAMYRCASSLGPSPGREQYFGPGTRLTVT.